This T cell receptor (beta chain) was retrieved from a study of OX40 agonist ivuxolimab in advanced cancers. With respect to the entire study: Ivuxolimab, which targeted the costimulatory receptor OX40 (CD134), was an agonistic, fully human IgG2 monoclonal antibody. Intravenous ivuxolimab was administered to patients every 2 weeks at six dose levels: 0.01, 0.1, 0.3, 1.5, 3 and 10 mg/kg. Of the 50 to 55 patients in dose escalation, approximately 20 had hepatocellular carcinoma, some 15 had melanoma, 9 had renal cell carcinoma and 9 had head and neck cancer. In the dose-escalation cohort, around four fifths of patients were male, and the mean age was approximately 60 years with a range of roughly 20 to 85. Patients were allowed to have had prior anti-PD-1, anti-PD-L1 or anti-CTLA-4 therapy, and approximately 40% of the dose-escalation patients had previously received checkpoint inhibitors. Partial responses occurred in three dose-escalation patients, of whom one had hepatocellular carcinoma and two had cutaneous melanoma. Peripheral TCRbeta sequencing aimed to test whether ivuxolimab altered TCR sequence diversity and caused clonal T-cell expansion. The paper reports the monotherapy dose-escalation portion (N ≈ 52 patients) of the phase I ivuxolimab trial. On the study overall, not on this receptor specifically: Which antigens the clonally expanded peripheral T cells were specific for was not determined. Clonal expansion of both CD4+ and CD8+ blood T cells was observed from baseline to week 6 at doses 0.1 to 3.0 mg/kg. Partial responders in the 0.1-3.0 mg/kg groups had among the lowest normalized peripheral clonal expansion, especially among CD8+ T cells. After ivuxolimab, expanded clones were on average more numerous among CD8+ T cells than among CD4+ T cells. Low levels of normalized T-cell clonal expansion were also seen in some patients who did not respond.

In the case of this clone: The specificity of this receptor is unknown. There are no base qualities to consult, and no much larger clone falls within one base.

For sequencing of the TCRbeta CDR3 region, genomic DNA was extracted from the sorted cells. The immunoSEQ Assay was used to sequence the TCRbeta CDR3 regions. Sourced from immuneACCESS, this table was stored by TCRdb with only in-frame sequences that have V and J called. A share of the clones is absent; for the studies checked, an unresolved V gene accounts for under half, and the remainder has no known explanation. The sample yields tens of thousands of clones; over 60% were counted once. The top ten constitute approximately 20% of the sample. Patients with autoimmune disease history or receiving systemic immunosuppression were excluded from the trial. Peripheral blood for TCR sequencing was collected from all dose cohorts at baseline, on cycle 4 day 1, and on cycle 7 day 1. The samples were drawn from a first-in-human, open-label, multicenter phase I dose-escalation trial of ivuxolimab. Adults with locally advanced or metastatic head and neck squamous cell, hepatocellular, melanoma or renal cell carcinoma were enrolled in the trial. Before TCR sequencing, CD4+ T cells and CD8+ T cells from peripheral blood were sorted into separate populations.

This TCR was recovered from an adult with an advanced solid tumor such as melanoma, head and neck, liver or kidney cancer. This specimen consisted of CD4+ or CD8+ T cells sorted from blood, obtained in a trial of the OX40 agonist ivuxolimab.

The CDR3 loop reads CASSIGPNYEQYV. At the DNA level, the sequence is TGTGCCAGCAGCATAGGGCCCAACTACGAGCAGTACGTC. The sequence is built from TRBV9 and TRBJ2-7, with no confident D gene call. The CDR3 measures 13 amino acids from cysteine to valine. Here the CDR3 DNA is all that survives: 39 bases in frame from base 1. The germline V gene encodes CDR1 SGDLS and CDR2 YYNGEE. V is cut by 4 bases and J by 3 bases, and the space between the germline ends is 11 bases.